This TCR beta chain was recorded in a study of OX40 agonist ivuxolimab in advanced cancers. Produced via immunoSEQ multiplex PCR; TCRdb's table is partial and in-frame only. This sample has about 95,000 clones, with 91% found just once. There are 17 residues in the CDR3. Germline assignment: CDR1 MNHEY and CDR2 SMNVEV (reference sequence). Trimming at V came to 5 bases and at J to 6 bases, leaving 12 bases not matched to a gene. The rearrangement joins TRBV27 to TRBJ2-5, with 13 nucleotides matching TRBD2. The sample here was CD4+ or CD8+ T cells sorted from blood, taken in a trial of the OX40 agonist ivuxolimab. The TCR originated in an adult with an advanced solid tumor such as melanoma, head and neck, liver or kidney cancer. CDR3 region: CASSPYPGTSGIKTQYF. For the CDR3, the DNA is TGTGCCAGCAGTCCCTACCCCGGGACTAGCGGGATAAAGACCCAGTACTTC.